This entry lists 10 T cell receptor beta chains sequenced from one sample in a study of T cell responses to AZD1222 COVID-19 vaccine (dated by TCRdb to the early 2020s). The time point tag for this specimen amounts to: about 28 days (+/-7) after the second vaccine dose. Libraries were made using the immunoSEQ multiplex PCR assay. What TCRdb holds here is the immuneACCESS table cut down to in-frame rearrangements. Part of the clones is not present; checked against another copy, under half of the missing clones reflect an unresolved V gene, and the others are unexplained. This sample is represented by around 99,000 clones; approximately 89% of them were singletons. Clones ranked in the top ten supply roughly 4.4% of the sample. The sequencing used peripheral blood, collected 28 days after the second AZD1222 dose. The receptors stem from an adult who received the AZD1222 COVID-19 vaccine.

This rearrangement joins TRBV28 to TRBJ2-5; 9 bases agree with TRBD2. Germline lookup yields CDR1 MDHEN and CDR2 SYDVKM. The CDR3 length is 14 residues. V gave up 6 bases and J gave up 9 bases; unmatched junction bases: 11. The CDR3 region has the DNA TGTGCCAGCAGGGGGACTAGCTCTTTAGGGGCCCAGTACTTC. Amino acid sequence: CASRGTSSLGAQYF.

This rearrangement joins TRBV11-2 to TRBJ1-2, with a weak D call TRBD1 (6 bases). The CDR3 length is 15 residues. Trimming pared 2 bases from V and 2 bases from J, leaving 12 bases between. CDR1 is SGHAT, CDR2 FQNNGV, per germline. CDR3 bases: TGTGCCAGCAGCTTAAGGGCAGGGGCCAACTATGGCTACACCTTC. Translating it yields CASSLRAGANYGYTF.

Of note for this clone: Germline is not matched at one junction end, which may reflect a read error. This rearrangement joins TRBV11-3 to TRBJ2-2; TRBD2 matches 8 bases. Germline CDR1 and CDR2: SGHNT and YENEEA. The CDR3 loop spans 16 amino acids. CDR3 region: CASSPTGLAQHRGAVF. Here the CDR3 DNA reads TGTGCCAGCAGCCCCACCGGACTAGCCCAGCACCGGGGAGCTGTTTTT.

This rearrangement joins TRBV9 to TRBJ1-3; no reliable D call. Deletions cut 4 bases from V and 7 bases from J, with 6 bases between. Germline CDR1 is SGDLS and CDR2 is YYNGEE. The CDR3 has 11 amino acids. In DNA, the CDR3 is TGTGCCAGCAGCACAACTAACACCATATATTTT. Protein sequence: CASSTTNTIYF.

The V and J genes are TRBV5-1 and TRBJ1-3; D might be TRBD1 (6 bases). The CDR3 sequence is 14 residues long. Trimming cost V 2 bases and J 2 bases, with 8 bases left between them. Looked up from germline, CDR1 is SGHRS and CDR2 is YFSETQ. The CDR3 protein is CASSLTGPGNTIYF. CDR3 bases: TGCGCCAGCAGCTTAACAGGGCCTGGAAACACCATATATTTT.

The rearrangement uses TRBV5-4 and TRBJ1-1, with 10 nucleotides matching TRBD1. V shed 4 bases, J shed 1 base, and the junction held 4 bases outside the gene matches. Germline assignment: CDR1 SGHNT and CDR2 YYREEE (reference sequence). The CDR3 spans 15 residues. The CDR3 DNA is TGTGCCAGCAGCATTGGGACAGGGGCGAACACTGAAGCTTTCTTT. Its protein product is CASSIGTGANTEAFF.

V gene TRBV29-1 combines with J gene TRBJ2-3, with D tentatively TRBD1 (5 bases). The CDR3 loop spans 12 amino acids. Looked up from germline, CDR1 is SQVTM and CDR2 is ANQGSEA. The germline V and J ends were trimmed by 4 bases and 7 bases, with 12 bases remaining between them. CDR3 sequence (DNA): TGCAGCGTTGGGTGGACATCAAATACGCAGTATTTT. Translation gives CSVGWTSNTQYF.

CDR3 in amino acids: CASSLAAPPTGGSGTDTQYF. The CDR3 bases are TGCGCCAGCAGCCTCGCAGCCCCTCCTACGGGCGGGAGCGGAACAGATACGCAGTATTTT. V usage is TRBV4-3 and J usage is TRBJ2-3; the match to TRBD2 covers 7 bases. The CDR3 totals 20 residues. The germline V gene has CDR1 LGHNA and CDR2 YSLEER. V lost 4 bases and J lost 3; bases outside the gene matches: 22.

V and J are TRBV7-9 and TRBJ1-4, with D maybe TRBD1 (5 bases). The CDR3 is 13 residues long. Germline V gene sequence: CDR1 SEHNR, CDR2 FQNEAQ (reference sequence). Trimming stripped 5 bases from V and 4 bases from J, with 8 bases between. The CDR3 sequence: CASSRQINEKLFF. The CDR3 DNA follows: TGTGCCAGCAGCCGACAGATTAATGAAAAACTGTTTTTT.

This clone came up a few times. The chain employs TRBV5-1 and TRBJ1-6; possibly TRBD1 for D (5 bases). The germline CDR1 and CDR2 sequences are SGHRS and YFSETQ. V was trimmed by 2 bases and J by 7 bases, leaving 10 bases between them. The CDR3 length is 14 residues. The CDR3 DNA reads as TGCGCCAGCAGCTTAACAGGTCAAAATTCACCCCTCCACTTT. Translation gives CASSLTGQNSPLHF.